This TCR beta chain was identified during a study of beta chain features in type 1 diabetes. Regarding the study as a whole: Compared with healthy donors, patients appeared to share more similar naive, central memory and regulatory TCRB repertoires. Because the template was cDNA, high-expressing cells might be over-represented. PCR might pick shorter templates more often, in the same way for patients and controls. Among all four CD4+ subsets, Type 1 diabetes patients had TCRB CDR3s that were moderately but significantly shorter. VDJ junctions in type 1 diabetes patients carried more deletions and fewer insertions.

The sequenced template was cDNA made from the entire isolated RNA. Produced via immunoSEQ multiplex PCR; TCRdb's table is partial and in-frame only. This sample carries 150,000 to 200,000 clones, around 9% of them seen once, and the ten largest clones take roughly 0.7%. Comments on this clone: As yet, its antigen is unknown.

Trimming stripped 5 bases from V and 4 bases from J, with 17 bases between. Germline CDR1 is SEHNR and CDR2 is FQNEAQ (reference sequence). This CDR3 comprises 15 residues. Material: central memory CD4+ T cells from blood. The V gene is TRBV7-9, the J gene TRBJ1-2; D not certain. This TCR came from a woman between 25 and 40 years old with type 1 diabetes. The CDR3 loop is CASSPPIGTAYGYTF. CDR3 sequence (DNA): TGTGCCAGCAGCCCCCCGATCGGTACAGCCTATGGCTACACCTTC.